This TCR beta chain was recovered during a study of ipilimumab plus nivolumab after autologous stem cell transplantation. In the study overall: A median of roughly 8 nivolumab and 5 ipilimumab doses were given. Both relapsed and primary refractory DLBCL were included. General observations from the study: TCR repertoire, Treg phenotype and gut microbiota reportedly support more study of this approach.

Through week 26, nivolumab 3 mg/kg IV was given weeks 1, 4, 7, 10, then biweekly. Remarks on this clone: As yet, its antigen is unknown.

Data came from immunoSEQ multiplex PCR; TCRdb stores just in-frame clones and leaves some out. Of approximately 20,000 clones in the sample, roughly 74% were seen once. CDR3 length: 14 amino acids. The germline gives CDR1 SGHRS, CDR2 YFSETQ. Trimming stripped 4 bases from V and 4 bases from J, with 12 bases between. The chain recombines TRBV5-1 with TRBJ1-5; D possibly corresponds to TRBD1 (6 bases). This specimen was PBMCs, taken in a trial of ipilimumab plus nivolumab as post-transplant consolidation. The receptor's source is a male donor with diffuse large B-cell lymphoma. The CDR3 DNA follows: TGCGCCAGCAGCGCTGGACAGCCTAATCAGCCCCAGCATTTT. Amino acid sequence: CASSAGQPNQPQHF.